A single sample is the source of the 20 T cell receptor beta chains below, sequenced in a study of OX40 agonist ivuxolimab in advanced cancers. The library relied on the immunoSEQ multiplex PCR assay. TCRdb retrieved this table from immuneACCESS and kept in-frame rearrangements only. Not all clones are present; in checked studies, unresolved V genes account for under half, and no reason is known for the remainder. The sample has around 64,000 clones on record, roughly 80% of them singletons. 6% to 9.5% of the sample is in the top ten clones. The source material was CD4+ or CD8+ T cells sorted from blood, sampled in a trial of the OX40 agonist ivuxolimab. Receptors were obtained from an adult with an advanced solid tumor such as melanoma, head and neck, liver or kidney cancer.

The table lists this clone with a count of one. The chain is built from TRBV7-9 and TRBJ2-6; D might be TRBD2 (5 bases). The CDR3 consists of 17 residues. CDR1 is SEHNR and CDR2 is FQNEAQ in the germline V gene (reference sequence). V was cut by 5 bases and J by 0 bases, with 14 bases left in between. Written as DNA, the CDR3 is TGTGCCAGCAGCCCCCGCGAGGGAACCTCTGGGGCCAACGTCCTGACTTTC. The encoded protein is CASSPREGTSGANVLTF.

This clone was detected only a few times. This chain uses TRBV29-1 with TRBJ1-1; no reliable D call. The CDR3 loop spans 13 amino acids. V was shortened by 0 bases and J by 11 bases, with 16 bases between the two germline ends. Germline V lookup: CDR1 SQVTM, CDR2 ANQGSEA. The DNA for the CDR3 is TGCAGCGTTGAAGATCCCGTAGGGCCTGGGGCTTTCTTT. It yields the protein CSVEDPVGPGAFF.

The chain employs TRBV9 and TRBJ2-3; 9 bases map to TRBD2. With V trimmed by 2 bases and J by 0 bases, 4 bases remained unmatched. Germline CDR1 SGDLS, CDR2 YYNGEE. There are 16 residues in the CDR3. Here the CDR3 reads CASSVRAGGSTDTQYF. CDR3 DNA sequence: TGTGCCAGCAGCGTGCGGGCGGGAGGGAGCACAGATACGCAGTATTTT.

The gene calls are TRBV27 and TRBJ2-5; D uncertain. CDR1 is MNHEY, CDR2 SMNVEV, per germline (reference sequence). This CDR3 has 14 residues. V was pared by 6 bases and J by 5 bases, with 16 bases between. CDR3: CASSPVIFRETQYF. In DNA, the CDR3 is TGTGCCAGCAGCCCCGTAATTTTTCGGGAGACCCAGTACTTC.

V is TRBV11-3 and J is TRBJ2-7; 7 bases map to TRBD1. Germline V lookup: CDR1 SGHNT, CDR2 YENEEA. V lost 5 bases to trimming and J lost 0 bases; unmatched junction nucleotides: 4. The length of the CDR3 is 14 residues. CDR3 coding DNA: TGTGCCAGCAGCCACGACAGGGTCTCCTACGAGCAGTACTTC. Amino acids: CASSHDRVSYEQYF.

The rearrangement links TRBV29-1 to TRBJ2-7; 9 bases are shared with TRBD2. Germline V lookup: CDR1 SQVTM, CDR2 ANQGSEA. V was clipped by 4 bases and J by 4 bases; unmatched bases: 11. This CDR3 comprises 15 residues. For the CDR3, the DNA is TGCAGCGTTGTCGGGACTAGCAGGAGTCAGTACGAGCAGTACTTC. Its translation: CSVVGTSRSQYEQYF.

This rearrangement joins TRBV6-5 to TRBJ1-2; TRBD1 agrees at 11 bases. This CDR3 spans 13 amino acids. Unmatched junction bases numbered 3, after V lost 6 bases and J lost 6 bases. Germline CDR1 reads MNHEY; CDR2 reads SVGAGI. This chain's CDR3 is CASSQGQGDGYTF. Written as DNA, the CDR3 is TGTGCCAGCAGCCAGGGACAGGGGGATGGCTACACCTTC.

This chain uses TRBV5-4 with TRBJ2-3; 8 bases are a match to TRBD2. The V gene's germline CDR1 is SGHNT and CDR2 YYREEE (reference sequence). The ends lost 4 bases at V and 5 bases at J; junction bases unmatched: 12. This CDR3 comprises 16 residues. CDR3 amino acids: CASSRIGAGEQDTQYF. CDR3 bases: TGTGCCAGCAGCCGGATCGGAGCGGGAGAGCAAGATACGCAGTATTTT.

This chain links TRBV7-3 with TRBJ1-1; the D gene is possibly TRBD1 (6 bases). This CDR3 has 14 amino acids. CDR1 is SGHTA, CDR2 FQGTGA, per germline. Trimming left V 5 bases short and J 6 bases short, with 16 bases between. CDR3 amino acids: CASSPGAGTPEAFF. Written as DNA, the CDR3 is TGTGCCAGCAGCCCAGGAGCCGGGACACCTGAAGCTTTCTTT.

The CDR3 is CASSFPGNGYTF. The CDR3 DNA reads as TGTGCCAGCAGTTTTCCAGGGAACGGCTACACCTTC. The chain couples TRBV28 to TRBJ1-2; a possible D gene is TRBD1 (5 bases). CDR1 is MDHEN, CDR2 SYDVKM, per germline. V lost 3 bases and J 8 bases, leaving 10 bases between the germline ends. The CDR3 has 12 residues.

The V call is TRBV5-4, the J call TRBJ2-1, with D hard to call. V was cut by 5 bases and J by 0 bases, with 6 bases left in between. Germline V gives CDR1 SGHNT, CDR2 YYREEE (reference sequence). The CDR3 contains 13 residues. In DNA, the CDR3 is TGTGCCAGCAGAATGAGCTCCTACAATGAGCAGTTCTTC. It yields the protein CASRMSSYNEQFF.

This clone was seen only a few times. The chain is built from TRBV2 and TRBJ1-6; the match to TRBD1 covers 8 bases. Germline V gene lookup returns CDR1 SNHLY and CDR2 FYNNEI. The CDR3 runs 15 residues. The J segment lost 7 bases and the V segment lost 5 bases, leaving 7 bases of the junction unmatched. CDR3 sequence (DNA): TGTGCCAGCAGTTTCAGGACAGGGTCCAATTCACCCCTCCACTTT. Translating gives CASSFRTGSNSPLHF.

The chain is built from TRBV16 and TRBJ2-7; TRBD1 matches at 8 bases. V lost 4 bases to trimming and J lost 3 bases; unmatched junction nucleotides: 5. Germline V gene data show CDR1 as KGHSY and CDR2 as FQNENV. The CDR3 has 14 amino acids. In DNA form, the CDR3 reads TGTGCCAGCAGCCCAGACAGGGGCAGCTACGAGCAGTACTTC. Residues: CASSPDRGSYEQYF. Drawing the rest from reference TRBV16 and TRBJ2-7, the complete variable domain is GEEVAQTPKHLVRGEGQKAKLYCAPIKGHSYVFWYQQVLKNEFKFLISFQNENVFDETGMPKERFSAKCLPNSPCSLEIQATKLEDSAVYFCASSPDRGSYEQYFGPGTRLTVT.

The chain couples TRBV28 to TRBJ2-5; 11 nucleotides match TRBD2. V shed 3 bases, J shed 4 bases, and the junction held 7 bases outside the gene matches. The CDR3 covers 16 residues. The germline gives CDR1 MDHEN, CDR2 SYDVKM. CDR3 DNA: TGTGCCAGCAGTTTGATATTAGCGGGGGGGCGAGAGACCCAGTACTTC. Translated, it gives CASSLILAGGRETQYF.

CDR3 protein: CASSSSPGTTSSYEQYF. The DNA of the CDR3 is TGTGCCAGCAGTTCCTCCCCCGGGACAACAAGCTCCTACGAGCAGTACTTC. This rearrangement joins TRBV28 to TRBJ2-7; possibly TRBD1 for D (6 bases). The germline V gene encodes CDR1 MDHEN and CDR2 SYDVKM. CDR3 length equals 17 residues. Trimming removed 4 bases at V and 0 bases at J, with 19 bases between.

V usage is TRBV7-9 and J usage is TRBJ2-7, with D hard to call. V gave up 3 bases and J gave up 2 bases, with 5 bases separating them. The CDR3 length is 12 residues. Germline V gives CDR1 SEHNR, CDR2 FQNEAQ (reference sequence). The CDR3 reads CASSLQTYEQYF. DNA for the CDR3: TGTGCCAGCAGCTTGCAGACCTACGAGCAGTACTTC.

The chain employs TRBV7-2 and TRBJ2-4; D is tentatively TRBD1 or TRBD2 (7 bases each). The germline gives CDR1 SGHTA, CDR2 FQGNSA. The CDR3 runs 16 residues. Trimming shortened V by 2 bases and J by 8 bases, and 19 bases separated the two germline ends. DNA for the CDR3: TGTGCCAGCAGCTTAAGTGGGACAGCAAGCGGGGACATTCAGTACTTC. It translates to CASSLSGTASGDIQYF.

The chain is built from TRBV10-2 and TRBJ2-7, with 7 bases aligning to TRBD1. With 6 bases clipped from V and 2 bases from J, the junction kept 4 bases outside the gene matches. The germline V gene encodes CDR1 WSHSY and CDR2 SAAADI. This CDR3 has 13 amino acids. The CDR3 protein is CASRPGTAYEQYF. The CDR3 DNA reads TGCGCCAGCAGGCCCGGGACAGCCTACGAGCAGTACTTC.

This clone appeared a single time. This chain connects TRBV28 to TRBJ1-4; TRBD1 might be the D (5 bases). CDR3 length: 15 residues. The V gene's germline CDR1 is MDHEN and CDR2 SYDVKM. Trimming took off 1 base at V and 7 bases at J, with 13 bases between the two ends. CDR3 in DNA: TGTGCCAGCAGTTTATTGGCCGGTGGGGGTGAAAAACTGTTTTTT. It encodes CASSLLAGGGEKLFF.

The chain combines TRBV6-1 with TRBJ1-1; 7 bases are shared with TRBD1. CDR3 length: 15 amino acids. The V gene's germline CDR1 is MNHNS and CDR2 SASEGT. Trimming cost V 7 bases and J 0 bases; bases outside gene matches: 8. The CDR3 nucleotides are TGTGCCAGCAAGGGGGACAGAGGAGTGAACACTGAAGCTTTCTTT. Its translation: CASKGDRGVNTEAFF.